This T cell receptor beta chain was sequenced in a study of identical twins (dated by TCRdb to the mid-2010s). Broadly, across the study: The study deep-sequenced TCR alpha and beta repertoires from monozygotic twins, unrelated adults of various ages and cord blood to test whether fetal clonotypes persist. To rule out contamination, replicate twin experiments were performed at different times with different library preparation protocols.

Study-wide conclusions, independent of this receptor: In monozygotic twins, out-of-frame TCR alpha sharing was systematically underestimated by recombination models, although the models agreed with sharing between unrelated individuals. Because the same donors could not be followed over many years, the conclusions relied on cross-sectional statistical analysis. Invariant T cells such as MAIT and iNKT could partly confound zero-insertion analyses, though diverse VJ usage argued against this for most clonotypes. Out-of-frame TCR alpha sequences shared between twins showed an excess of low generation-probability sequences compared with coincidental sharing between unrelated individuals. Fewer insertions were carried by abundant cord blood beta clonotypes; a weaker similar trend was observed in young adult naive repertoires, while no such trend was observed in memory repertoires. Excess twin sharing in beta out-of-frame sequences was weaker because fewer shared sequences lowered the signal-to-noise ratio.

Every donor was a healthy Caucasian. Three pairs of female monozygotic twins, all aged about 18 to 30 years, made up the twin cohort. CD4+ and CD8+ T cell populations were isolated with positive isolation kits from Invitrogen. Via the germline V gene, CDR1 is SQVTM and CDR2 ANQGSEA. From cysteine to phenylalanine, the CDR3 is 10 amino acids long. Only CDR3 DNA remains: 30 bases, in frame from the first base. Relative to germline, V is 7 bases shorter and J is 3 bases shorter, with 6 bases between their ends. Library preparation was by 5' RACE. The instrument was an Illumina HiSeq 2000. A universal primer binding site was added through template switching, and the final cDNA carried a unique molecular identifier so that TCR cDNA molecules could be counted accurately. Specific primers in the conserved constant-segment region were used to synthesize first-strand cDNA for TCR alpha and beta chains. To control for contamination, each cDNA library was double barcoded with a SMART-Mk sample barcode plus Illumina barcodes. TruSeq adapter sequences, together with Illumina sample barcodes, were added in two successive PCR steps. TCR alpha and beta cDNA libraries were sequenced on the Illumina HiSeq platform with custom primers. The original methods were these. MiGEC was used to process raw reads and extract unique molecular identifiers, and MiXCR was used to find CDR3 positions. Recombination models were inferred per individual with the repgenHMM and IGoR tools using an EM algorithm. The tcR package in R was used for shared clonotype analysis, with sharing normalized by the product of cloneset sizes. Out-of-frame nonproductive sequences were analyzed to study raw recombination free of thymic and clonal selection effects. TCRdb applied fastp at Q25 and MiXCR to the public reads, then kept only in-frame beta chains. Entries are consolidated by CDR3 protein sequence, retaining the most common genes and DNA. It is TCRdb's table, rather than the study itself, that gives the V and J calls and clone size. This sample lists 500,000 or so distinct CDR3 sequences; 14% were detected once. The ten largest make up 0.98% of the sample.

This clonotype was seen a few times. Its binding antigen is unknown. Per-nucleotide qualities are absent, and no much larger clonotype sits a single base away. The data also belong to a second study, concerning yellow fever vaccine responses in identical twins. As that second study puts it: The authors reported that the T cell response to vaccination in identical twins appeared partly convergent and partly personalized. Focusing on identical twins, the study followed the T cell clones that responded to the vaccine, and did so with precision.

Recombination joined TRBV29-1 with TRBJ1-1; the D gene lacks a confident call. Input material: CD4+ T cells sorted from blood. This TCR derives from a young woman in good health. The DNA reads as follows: TGCAGCGGGGCGGACACTGAAGCTTTCTTT. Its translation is CSGADTEAFF.